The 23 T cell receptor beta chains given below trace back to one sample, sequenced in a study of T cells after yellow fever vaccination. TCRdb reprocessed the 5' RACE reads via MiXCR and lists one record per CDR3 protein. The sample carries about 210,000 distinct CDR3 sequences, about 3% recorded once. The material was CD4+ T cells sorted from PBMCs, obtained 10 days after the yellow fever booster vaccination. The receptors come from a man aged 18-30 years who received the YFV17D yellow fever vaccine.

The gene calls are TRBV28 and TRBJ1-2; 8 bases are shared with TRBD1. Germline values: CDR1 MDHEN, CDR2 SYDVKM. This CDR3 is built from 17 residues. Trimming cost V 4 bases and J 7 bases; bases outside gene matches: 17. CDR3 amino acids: CASSSAGLGQGMSGYTF. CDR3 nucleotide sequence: TGTGCCAGCAGTTCGGCCGGTCTCGGACAGGGAATGTCTGGCTACACCTTC.

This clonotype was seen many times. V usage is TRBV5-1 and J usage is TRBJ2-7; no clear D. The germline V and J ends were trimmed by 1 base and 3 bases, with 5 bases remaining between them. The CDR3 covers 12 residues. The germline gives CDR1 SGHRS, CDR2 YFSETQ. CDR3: CASSLFVYEQYV. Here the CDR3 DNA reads TGCGCCAGCAGCTTGTTTGTCTACGAGCAGTACGTC.

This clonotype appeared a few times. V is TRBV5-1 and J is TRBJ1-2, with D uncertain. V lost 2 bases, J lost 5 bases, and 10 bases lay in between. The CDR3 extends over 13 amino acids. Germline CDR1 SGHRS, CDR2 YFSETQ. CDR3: CASSFETGYGYTF. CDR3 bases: TGCGCCAGCAGCTTTGAGACGGGGTATGGCTACACCTTC.

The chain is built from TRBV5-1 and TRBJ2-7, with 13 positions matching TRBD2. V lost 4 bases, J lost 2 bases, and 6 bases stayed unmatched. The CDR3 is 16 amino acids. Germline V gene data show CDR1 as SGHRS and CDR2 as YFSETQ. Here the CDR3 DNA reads TGCGCCAGCAGCCCCCTTACTAGCGGGGGGGCCTACGAGCAGTACTTC. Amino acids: CASSPLTSGGAYEQYF.

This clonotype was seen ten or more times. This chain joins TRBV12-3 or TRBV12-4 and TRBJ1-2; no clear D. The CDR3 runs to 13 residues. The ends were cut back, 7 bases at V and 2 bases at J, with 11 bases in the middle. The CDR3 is CASTKWENYGYTF. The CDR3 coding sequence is TGTGCCAGCACGAAATGGGAGAACTATGGCTACACCTTC.

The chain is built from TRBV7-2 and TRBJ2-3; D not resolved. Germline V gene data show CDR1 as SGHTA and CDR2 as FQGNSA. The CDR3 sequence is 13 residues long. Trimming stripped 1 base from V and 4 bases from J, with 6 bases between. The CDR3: CASSLVWPDTQYF. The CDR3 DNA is TGTGCCAGCAGCTTAGTGTGGCCAGATACGCAGTATTTT.

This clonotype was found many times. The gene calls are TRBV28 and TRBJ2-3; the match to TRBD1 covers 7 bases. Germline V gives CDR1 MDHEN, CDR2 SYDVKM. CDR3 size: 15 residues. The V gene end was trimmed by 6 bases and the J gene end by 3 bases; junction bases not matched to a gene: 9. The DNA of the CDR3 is TGTGCCAGCAGCGAGATACAGGGGAAGACAGATACGCAGTATTTT. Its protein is CASSEIQGKTDTQYF.

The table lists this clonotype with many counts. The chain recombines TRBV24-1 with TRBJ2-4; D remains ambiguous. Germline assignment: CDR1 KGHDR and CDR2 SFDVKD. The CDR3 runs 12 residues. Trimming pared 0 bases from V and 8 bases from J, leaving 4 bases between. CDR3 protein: CATSDLADIQYF. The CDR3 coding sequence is TGTGCCACCAGTGATTTGGCGGACATTCAGTACTTC.

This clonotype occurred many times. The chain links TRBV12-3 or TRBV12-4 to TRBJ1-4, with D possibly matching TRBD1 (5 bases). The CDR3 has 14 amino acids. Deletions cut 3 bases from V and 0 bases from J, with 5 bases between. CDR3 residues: CASSLTATNEKLFF. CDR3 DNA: TGTGCCAGCAGTTTGACAGCAACTAATGAAAAACTGTTTTTT.

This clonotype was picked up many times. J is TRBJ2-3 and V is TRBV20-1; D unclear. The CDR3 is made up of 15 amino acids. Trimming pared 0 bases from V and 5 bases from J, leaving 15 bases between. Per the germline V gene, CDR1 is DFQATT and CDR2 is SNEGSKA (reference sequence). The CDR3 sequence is CSARDTPPGGDTQYF. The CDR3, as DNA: TGCAGTGCTAGAGATACCCCACCCGGCGGAGATACGCAGTATTTT.

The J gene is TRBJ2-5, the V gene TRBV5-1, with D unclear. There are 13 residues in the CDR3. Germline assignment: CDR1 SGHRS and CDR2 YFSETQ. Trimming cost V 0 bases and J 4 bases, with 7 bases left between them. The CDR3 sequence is CASSLDTTETQYF. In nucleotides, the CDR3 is TGCGCCAGCAGCTTGGATACGACAGAGACCCAGTACTTC.

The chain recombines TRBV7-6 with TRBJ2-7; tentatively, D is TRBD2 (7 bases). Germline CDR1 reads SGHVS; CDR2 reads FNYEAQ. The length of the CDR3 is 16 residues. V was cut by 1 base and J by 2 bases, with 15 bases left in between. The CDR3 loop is CASSLGGGRTTYEQYF. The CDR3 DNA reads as TGTGCCAGCAGCTTAGGGGGGGGCAGGACTACCTACGAGCAGTACTTC.

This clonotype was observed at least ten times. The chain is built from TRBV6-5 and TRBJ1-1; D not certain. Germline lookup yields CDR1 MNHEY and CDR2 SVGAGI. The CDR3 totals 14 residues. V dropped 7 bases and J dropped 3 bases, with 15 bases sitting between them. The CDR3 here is CASTPGGRDTEAFF. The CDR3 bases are TGTGCCAGCACCCCGGGTGGCCGAGACACTGAAGCTTTCTTT.

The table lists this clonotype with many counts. The CDR3 DNA sequence: TGTGCCTGGTCGAAACAGGGCCGAGAGACCCAGTACTTC. Protein: CAWSKQGRETQYF. The chain links TRBV30 to TRBJ2-5; TRBD1 is a possible D gene (6 bases). The germline CDR1 and CDR2 sequences are GTSNPN and SVGIG (reference sequence). This CDR3 spans 13 amino acids. Trimming left V 5 bases short and J 4 bases short, with 14 bases between.

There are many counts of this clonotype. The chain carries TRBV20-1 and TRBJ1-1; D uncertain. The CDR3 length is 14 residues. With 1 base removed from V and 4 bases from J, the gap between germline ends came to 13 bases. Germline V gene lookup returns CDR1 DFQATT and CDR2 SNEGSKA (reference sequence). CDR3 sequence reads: CSARVTLRVTEAFF. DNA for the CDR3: TGCAGTGCTAGAGTGACCCTAAGAGTCACTGAAGCTTTCTTT.

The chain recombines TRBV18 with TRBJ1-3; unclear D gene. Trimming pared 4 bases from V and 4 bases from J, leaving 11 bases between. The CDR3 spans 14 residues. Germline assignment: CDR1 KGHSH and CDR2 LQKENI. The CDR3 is CASSLGSEGNTIYF. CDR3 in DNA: TGTGCCAGCTCACTCGGTTCCGAAGGAAACACCATATATTTT.

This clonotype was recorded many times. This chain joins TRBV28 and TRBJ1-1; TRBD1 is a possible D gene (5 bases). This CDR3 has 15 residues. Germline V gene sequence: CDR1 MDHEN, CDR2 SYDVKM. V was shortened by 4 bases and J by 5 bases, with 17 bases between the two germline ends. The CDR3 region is CASSSPDSDGTEAFF. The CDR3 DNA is TGTGCCAGCAGTTCCCCTGACAGTGATGGAACTGAAGCTTTCTTT.

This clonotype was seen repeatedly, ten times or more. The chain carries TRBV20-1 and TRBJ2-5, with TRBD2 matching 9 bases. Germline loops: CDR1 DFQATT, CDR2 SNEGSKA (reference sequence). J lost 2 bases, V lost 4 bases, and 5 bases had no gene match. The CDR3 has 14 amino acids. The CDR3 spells CSAILAGNQETQYF. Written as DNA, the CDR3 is TGCAGTGCTATCCTAGCGGGGAATCAAGAGACCCAGTACTTC.

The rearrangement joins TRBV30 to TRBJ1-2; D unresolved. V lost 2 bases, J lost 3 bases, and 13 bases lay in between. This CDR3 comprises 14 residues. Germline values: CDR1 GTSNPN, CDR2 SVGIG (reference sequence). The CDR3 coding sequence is TGTGCCTGGAGTCGGTTGGGCACCCACTATGGCTACACCTTC. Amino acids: CAWSRLGTHYGYTF. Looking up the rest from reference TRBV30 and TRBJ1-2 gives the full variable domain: SQTIHQWPATLVQPVGSPLSLECTVEGTSNPNLYWYRQAAGRGLQLLFYSVGIGQISSEVPQNLSASRPQDRQFILSSKKLLLSDSGFYLCAWSRLGTHYGYTFGSGTRLTVV.

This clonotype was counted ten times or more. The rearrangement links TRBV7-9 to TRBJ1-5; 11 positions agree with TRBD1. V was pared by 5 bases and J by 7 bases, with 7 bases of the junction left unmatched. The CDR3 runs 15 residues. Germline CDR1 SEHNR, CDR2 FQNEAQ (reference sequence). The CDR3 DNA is TGTGCCAGCAGCGTTGGACAGGGGGCGGTGCAGCCCCAGCATTTT. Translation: CASSVGQGAVQPQHF.

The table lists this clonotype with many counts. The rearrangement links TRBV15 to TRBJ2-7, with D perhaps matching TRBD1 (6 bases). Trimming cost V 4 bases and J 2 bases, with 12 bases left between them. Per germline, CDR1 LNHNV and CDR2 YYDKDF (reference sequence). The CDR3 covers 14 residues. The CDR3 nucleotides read TGTGCCACCAGCATCCGGGACACCCCCTACGAGCAGTACTTC. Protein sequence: CATSIRDTPYEQYF. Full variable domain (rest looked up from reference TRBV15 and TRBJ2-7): DAMVIQNPRYQVTQFGKPVTLSCSQTLNHNVMYWYQQKSSQAPKLLFHYYDKDFNNEADTPDNFQSRRPNTSFCFLDIRSPGLGDTAMYLCATSIRDTPYEQYFGPGTRLTVT.

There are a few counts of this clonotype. The CDR3 coding sequence is TGTGCCAGCAGTTTAGCCATCGGGACCCAGTACTTC. This gives the protein CASSLAIGTQYF. This chain links TRBV12-3 or TRBV12-4 with TRBJ2-5; unclear D gene. The CDR3 is 12 residues long. V lost 0 bases, J lost 7 bases, and 6 bases lay in between.

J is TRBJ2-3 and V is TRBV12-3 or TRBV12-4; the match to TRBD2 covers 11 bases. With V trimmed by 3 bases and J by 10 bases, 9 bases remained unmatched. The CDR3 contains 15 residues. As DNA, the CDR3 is TGTGCCAGCAGTTTGGCTAGCGGGGGGATTCTTGCGCAGTATTTT. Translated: CASSLASGGILAQYF.